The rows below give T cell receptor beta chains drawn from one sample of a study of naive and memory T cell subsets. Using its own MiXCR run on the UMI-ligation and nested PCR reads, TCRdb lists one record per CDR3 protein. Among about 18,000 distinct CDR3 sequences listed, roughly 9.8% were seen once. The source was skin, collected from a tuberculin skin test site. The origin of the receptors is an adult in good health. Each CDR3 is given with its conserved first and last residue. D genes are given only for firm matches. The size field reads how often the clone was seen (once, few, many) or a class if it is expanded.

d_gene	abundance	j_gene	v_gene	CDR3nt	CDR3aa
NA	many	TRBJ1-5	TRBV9	TGTGCCAGCAGCGCAGAGAACAGGAGTCATGGCAATCAGCCCCAGCATTTT	CASSAENRSHGNQPQHF
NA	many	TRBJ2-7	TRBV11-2	TGTGCCAGCAGCTTAGCTGAGTACGAGCAGTACTTC	CASSLAEYEQYF
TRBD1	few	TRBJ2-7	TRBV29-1	TGCAGCGTTTGGGGGACAGGGACCTACGAGCAGTACTTC	CSVWGTGTYEQYF
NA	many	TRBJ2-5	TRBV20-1	TGCAGTGCTAGACACCTTGACCAAGAGACCCAGTACTTC	CSARHLDQETQYF
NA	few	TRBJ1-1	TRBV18	TGTGCCAGCTCACCCACAGCTCGACGGACGGTGAACACTGAAGCTTTCTTT	CASSPTARRTVNTEAFF
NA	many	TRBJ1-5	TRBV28	TGTGCCAGCAGTTTTCTCAGGGAGGGCGAACAGCCCCAGCATTTT	CASSFLREGEQPQHF
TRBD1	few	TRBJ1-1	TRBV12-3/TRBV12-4	TGTGCCAGCAGCCATAGACAGGGGAACACTGAAGCTTTCTTT	CASSHRQGNTEAFF
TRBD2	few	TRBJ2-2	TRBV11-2	TGTGCCAGCAGCCCCCGACTAGCGGAGAACACCGGGGAGCTGTTTTTT	CASSPRLAENTGELFF
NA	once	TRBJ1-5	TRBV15	TGTGCCACCGGACGGGACCCAAATCAGCCCCAGCATTTT	CATGRDPNQPQHF
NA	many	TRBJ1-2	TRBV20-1	TGCAGTGCTAGTAAGGGACGGCTTGATGGCTACACCTTC	CSASKGRLDGYTF
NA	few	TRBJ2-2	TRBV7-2	TGTGCCAGCAGCCCCACCTTAAGCCCCGGGGAGCTGTTTTTT	CASSPTLSPGELFF